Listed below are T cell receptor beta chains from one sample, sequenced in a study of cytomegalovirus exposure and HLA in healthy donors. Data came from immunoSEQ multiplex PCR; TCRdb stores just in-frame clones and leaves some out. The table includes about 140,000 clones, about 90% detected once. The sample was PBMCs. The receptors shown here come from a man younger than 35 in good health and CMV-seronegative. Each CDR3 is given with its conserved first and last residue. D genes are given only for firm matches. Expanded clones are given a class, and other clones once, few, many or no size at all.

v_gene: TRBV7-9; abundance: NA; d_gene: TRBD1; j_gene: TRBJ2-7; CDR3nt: TGTGCCAGCAGCGGTAGCAGGGGGAAGTGGGGCTACGAGCAGTACTTC; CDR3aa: CASSGSRGKWGYEQYF
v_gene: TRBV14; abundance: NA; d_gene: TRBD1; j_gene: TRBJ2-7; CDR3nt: TGTGCCAGCAGCCAGGGGACAGGGCCGGGATACGAGCAGTACTTC; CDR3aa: CASSQGTGPGYEQYF
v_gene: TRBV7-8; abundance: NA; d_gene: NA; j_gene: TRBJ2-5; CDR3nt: TGTGCCAGCAGCCACGGACAGAGGGCGGGGACCCAGTACTTC; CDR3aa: CASSHGQRAGTQYF
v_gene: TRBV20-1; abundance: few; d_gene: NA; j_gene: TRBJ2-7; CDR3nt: TGCAGTGCGACGACTATCGGCGAGCAGTACTTC; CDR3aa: CSATTIGEQYF
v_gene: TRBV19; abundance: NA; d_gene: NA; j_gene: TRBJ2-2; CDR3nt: TGTGCCAGTAGTACCTACGGGAGACAAATTAGGGCCGGGGAGCTGTTTTTT; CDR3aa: CASSTYGRQIRAGELFF
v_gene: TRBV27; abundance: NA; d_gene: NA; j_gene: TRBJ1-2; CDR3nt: TGTGCCAGCAGCTCCCGGGTAGATTCGTATGGCTACACCTTC; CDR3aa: CASSSRVDSYGYTF
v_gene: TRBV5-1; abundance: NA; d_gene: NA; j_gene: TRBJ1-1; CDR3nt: TGCGCCAGCAGCTTTCGACGGGGCACTGAAGCTTTCTTT; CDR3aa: CASSFRRGTEAFF
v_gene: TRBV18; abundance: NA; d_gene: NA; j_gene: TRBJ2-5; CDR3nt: TGTGCCAGCTCACCACCGAGAAGCGGCCAAGAGACCCAGTACTTC; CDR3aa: CASSPPRSGQETQYF
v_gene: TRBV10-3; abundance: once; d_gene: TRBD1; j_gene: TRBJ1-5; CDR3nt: TGTGCCATCAGCCTGGGACAGGGAAACAATCAGCCCCAGCATTTT; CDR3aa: CAISLGQGNNQPQHF
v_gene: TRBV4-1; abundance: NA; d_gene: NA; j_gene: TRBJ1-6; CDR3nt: TGCGCCAGCAGCCACCACACTGACACGGATAATTCACCCCTCCACTTT; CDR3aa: CASSHHTDTDNSPLHF
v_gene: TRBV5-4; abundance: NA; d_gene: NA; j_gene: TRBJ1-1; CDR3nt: TGTGCCAGCAGCCCCTGGGAGGGGAGTGAAGCTTTCTTT; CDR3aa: CASSPWEGSEAFF
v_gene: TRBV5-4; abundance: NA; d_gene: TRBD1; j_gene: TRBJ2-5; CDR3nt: TGTGCCAGCAGCTTCCGACAGGGGGCACAAGAGACCCAGTACTTC; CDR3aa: CASSFRQGAQETQYF
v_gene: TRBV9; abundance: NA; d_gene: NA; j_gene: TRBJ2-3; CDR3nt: TGTGCCAGCAGCGTAGAGGCTGCGGGATTAGATACGCAGTATTTT; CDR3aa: CASSVEAAGLDTQYF
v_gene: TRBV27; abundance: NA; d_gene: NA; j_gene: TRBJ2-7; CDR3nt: TGTGCCAGCAGTTTAGGGTTTCCGGGGGGACAAACCTACGAGCAGTACTTC; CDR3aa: CASSLGFPGGQTYEQYF
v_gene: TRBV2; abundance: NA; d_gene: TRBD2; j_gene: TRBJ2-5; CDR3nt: TGTGCCAGTCCCCGGGACTATGGGGCCTCAGAGACCCAGTACTTC; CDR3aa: CASPRDYGASETQYF
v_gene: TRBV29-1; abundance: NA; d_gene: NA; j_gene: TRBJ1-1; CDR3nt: TGCAGCGTTGTCATGAACACTGAAGCTTTCTTT; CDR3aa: CSVVMNTEAFF
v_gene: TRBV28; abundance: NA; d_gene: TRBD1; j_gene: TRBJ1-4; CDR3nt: TGTGCCAGCAGTCTCCCTGGGCCGACAGGGGCAGAAAAACTGTTTTTT; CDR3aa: CASSLPGPTGAEKLFF